The rows below give T cell receptor beta chains drawn from one sample of a study of blood T cell repertoires in COVID-19. The assay was immunoSEQ multiplex PCR, and TCRdb's table has in-frame clones only and misses some. Of about 200,000 clones listed, about 90% are singletons. Sequencing was performed on peripheral blood. These receptors were obtained from a man younger than 35 with active or convalescent COVID-19. Both conserved end residues are part of each CDR3. D genes are given only for firm matches. The size of a clone is reported for some rows only, either as once, few or many, or as a class for expanded clones.

>TRBV2|15|-|TRBJ1-2|few
TGTGCCAGCAGTGAAACCGGCAGGGTCAGCTATGGCTACACCTTC
CASSETGRVSYGYTF
>TRBV2|13|-|TRBJ2-2|-
TGTGCCAGCAGTAGGACACTCACCGGGGAGCTGTTTTTT
CASSRTLTGELFF
>TRBV15|14|TRBD1|TRBJ1-1|-
TGTGCCACCAGAAAAGGGACAGGGCTCACTGAAGCTTTCTTT
CATRKGTGLTEAFF
>TRBV6-1|16|-|TRBJ2-1|-
TGTGCCAGCAGTGTGGGGAGCGCGTACTCCTACAATGAGCAGTTCTTC
CASSVGSAYSYNEQFF
>TRBV5-1|18|TRBD1|TRBJ1-4|-
TGCGCCAGCAGCTTGGGGGGACAGGGAGGGAGGTGCAGTGTAAAACTGTTTTTT
CASSLGGQGGRCSVKLFF
>TRBV5-6|15|TRBD2|TRBJ2-2|-
TGTGCCAGCAGCTTGAGCTTAGCGGGAGCAGGGGAGCTGTTTTTT
CASSLSLAGAGELFF
>TRBV7-6|16|TRBD2|TRBJ2-2|-
TGTGCCAGCAGCCCACTAGCGGGGGCGAACACCGGGGAGCTGTTTTTT
CASSPLAGANTGELFF
>TRBV29-1|17|-|TRBJ2-3|-
TGCAGCGTTGAAGGAGAGAGGGGGGGCCGTAACACAGATACGCAGTATTTT
CSVEGERGGRNTDTQYF
>TRBV25-1|13|-|TRBJ2-7|-
TGTGCCAGCAGTGCGCAGGGGCGTTACGAGCAGTACTTC
CASSAQGRYEQYF
>TRBV30|17|-|TRBJ1-6|-
TGTGCCTGGAAATACGGGAAAACTACCGATTATAATTCACCCCTCCACTTT
CAWKYGKTTDYNSPLHF
>TRBV6-9|19|TRBD2|TRBJ2-3|-
TGTGCCAGCAGTTCTTGGTCTAGCGGGAGTCAGGAGGACACAGATACGCAGTATTTT
CASSSWSSGSQEDTDTQYF
>TRBV10-3|13|-|TRBJ2-7|-
TGTGCCATCAGTGAGACAGGGATCTACGAGCAGTACTTC
CAISETGIYEQYF
>TRBV6-5|15|-|TRBJ1-5|-
TGTGCCAGCGCTAGATCAATAGTTGGCAATCAGCCCCAGCATTTT
CASARSIVGNQPQHF
>TRBV6-1|15|TRBD1|TRBJ2-3|-
TGTGCCAGCAGTGAAATGGCAGGGGGCTCAGATACGCAGTATTTT
CASSEMAGGSDTQYF
>TRBV19|17|-|TRBJ1-5|-
TGTGCCAGTAGTATGCGCGGGGCTAGTTCTTGGGATCAGCCCCAGCATTTT
CASSMRGASSWDQPQHF
>TRBV6-5|14|TRBD1|TRBJ2-7|once
TGTGCCAGCAGTCGGGGACAGGGGAGGGGCGAGCAGTACTTC
CASSRGQGRGEQYF
>TRBV27|15|TRBD2|TRBJ2-1|-
TGTGCCAGCAGTGGGGGACTAGCGGGCTACAATGAGCAGTTCTTC
CASSGGLAGYNEQFF
>TRBV6-1|15|TRBD1|TRBJ1-5|-
TGTGCCAGCAGTGAAGTGACAGGGGCGGATCAGCCCCAGCATTTT
CASSEVTGADQPQHF
>TRBV12-3/TRBV12-4|13|TRBD1|TRBJ1-4|once
TGTGCCAGCAGGCAACAGGGGCCTGAAAAACTGTTTTTT
CASRQQGPEKLFF
>TRBV5-1|15|TRBD2|TRBJ2-7|-
TGCGCCAGCAGCGAATGGGCTAGCGGGGGCTACGAGCAGTACTTC
CASSEWASGGYEQYF
>TRBV19|19|TRBD2|TRBJ2-5|-
TGTGCCAGTCAAGGCCCATGGGCGGGAGGGTCTTCCAAACAAGAGACCCAGTACTTC
CASQGPWAGGSSKQETQYF
>TRBV3-1/TRBV3-2|14|-|TRBJ1-2|-
TGTGCCAGCAGCCGGGGGACAAGACTCTATGGCTACACCTTC
CASSRGTRLYGYTF
>TRBV18|14|TRBD2|TRBJ2-1|-
TGTGCCAGCTCACCACGGACTAGTACCAATGAGCAGTTCTTC
CASSPRTSTNEQFF
>TRBV10-3|15|TRBD1|TRBJ1-1|-
TGTGCCATCAGACCGACAGGGCTGGGTGGAACTGAAGCTTTCTTT
CAIRPTGLGGTEAFF
>TRBV10-3|18|-|TRBJ1-6|-
TGTGCCATCAGTGAGTCTCCCGCACACCACTCCTATAATTCACCCCTCCACTTT
CAISESPAHHSYNSPLHF
>TRBV5-1|15|-|TRBJ2-3|-
TGCGCCAGCAGCTTGGTTCCGGGGGGCACAGATACGCAGTATTTT
CASSLVPGGTDTQYF
>TRBV29-1|15|-|TRBJ1-3|-
TGCAGCGTTGGGCAGGGTCGGGACATTGGAAACACCATATATTTT
CSVGQGRDIGNTIYF
>TRBV9|16|TRBD2|TRBJ2-7|-
TGTGCCAGCAGCCCCCGCGGGGGGGGTGGTACCTACGAGCAGTACTTC
CASSPRGGGGTYEQYF
>TRBV7-2|16|-|TRBJ1-5|-
TGTGCCAGCAGCTTATTGGGACGAGGGGGGGGTCAGCCCCAGCATTTT
CASSLLGRGGGQPQHF
>TRBV2|15|TRBD1|TRBJ2-1|-
TGTGCCAGCAGTAAAACAGGGGGTCTCCACAATGAGCAGTTCTTC
CASSKTGGLHNEQFF
>TRBV19|15|TRBD1|TRBJ1-5|-
TGTGCCAGTAGTATCACCGGGACAGGACATCAGCCCCAGCATTTT
CASSITGTGHQPQHF
>TRBV5-4|14|-|TRBJ1-1|-
TGTGCCAGCAGACCTTTGACAGGCAACACTGAAGCTTTCTTT
CASRPLTGNTEAFF
>TRBV12-3/TRBV12-4|12|-|TRBJ2-5|-
TGTGCCAGCAGTTTAGACAGGGAGACCCAGTACTTC
CASSLDRETQYF
>TRBV7-9|15|TRBD2|TRBJ2-3|-
TGTGCCAGCGTCCTTAGCGGGAGAACCACAGATACGCAGTATTTT
CASVLSGRTTDTQYF
>TRBV6-5|13|TRBD2|TRBJ2-1|-
TGTGCCAGCCATAGCGGGGCCTACAATGAGCAGTTCTTC
CASHSGAYNEQFF
>TRBV19|17|TRBD1|TRBJ2-1|-
TGTGCCAGTAGTCGCGCGGGACAGGTTCCCTTCTACAATGAGCAGTTCTTC
CASSRAGQVPFYNEQFF
>TRBV19|14|TRBD1|TRBJ2-3|once
TGTGCCAGTAGCGACCGGGACAGGACAGATACGCAGTATTTT
CASSDRDRTDTQYF